Below, 22 T cell receptor beta chains from the same sample are listed, as sequenced in a study of CD8 T cells in ankylosing spondylitis. TCRdb re-derived calls from the 5' RACE reads in MiXCR, one entry per CDR3 protein. The data hold a few hundred thousand distinct CDR3 sequences, with about 20% observed a single time. Sequencing input: blood, either unsorted or a sorted T cell fraction (not recorded which). The receptors originated from a male donor with ankylosing spondylitis or in good health (not recorded which).

In this sample, this clonotype turned up many times. The chain is built from TRBV15 and TRBJ2-6, with D possibly matching TRBD2 (5 bases). Trimming stripped 0 bases from V and 1 base from J, with 7 bases between. There are 16 residues in the CDR3. The germline V gene has CDR1 LNHNV and CDR2 YYDKDF (reference sequence). CDR3 sequence reads: CATSRDRRSGANVLTF. DNA of the CDR3: TGTGCCACCAGCAGAGATAGGAGGTCTGGGGCCAACGTCCTGACTTTC.

The chain has TRBV7-9 and TRBJ2-5; D gene uncertain. CDR1 SEHNR and CDR2 FQNEAQ come from the germline V gene (reference sequence). Trimming removed 2 bases at V and 1 base at J, with 5 bases between. The CDR3 consists of 13 residues. The chain's CDR3 is CASSLSIQETQYF. The CDR3 nucleotides read TGTGCCAGCAGCTTATCAATCCAAGAGACCCAGTACTTC.

This clonotype appeared a few times. The chain has TRBV6-5 and TRBJ1-1; tentative D call: TRBD1 (6 bases). Germline CDR1 MNHEY, CDR2 SVGAGI. This CDR3 spans 14 amino acids. Trimming cost V 2 bases and J 1 base, with 8 bases left between them. The CDR3, as DNA: TGTGCCAGCAGTTACACCAGGGGGAACACTGAAGCTTTCTTT. It is translated as CASSYTRGNTEAFF.

J is TRBJ2-7 and V is TRBV7-2, with TRBD2 as a possible D gene (6 bases). V gave up 4 bases and J gave up 0 bases, with 13 bases separating them. This CDR3 is 15 amino acids long. Per the germline V gene, CDR1 is SGHTA and CDR2 is FQGNSA. The CDR3 DNA sequence: TGTGCCAGCAGCTCCTCGACTAGTGTCTCCTACGAGCAGTACTTC. As protein: CASSSSTSVSYEQYF.

This clonotype was seen more than once but under ten times. This chain links TRBV11-2 with TRBJ2-1; 11 bases agree with TRBD2. The V and J ends lost 5 bases and 5 bases, in that order; junction bases with no gene match: 14. CDR1 is SGHAT, CDR2 FQNNGV, per germline. This CDR3 is 18 amino acids long. DNA for the CDR3: TGTGCCAGCAGCCCCGGTGGTAGCGGGAGGGCCAGGAACAATGAGCAGTTCTTC. It translates to CASSPGGSGRARNNEQFF.

The chain recombines TRBV11-2 with TRBJ2-7; D is uncertain. V was shortened by 1 base and J by 0 bases, with 10 bases between the two germline ends. CDR3 length: 15 amino acids. Germline CDR1 SGHAT, CDR2 FQNNGV. CDR3 in DNA: TGTGCCAGCAGCTTAGCCTTGGGCGGCTCCTACGAGCAGTACTTC. It is translated as CASSLALGGSYEQYF.

This clonotype showed up many times. J is TRBJ2-4 and V is TRBV2, with D perhaps TRBD1 or TRBD2 (5 bases each). Per germline, CDR1 SNHLY and CDR2 FYNNEI. The V gene lost 7 bases and the J gene lost 9 bases, with 13 bases spanning the gap. The CDR3 is 12 residues long. CDR3 nucleotide sequence: TGTGCCAGCAATGGGGACCCGGGCATTCAGTACTTC. Translation: CASNGDPGIQYF.

The sample holds many counts of this clonotype. V usage is TRBV6-2 or TRBV6-3 and J usage is TRBJ2-1; 12 bases match TRBD1. CDR3 length: 15 amino acids. The J segment lost 7 bases and the V segment lost 1 base, leaving 2 bases of the junction unmatched. Germline V gene data show CDR1 as MNHEY and CDR2 as SVGEGT. CDR3 sequence reads: CASSYWDRGQNEQFF. CDR3 sequence (DNA): TGTGCCAGCAGTTACTGGGACAGGGGGCAAAATGAGCAGTTCTTC.

This clonotype occurred a few times. V gene TRBV4-3 combines with J gene TRBJ1-5; D uncertain. The CDR3 has 16 amino acids. V was shortened by 0 bases and J by 2 bases, with 11 bases between the two germline ends. Germline CDR1 LGHNA, CDR2 YSLEER. The CDR3 sequence: CASSQDRGSGNQPQHF. The DNA for the CDR3 is TGCGCCAGCAGCCAAGATCGAGGAAGCGGCAATCAGCCCCAGCATTTT.

The rearrangement joins TRBV15 to TRBJ2-7, with D perhaps matching TRBD1 (5 bases). Trimming removed 0 bases at V and 0 bases at J, with 9 bases between. Germline-derived CDR1 and CDR2 are LNHNV and YYDKDF (reference sequence). CDR3 length: 15 amino acids. For the CDR3, the DNA is TGTGCCACCAGCAGAGATAGACAGACCTCCTACGAGCAGTACTTC. It encodes CATSRDRQTSYEQYF. Full variable domain (outside the CDR3, taken from reference TRBV15 and TRBJ2-7): DAMVIQNPRYQVTQFGKPVTLSCSQTLNHNVMYWYQQKSSQAPKLLFHYYDKDFNNEADTPDNFQSRRPNTSFCFLDIRSPGLGDTAMYLCATSRDRQTSYEQYFGPGTRLTVT.

This clonotype was seen at least ten times. The rearrangement uses TRBV29-1 and TRBJ2-7; TRBD1 matches at 9 bases. V shed 6 bases, J shed 2 bases, and the junction held 5 bases outside the gene matches. Per the germline V gene, CDR1 is SQVTM and CDR2 is ANQGSEA. CDR3 size: 13 residues. CDR3: CSVVGQGTYEQYF. CDR3 sequence (DNA): TGCAGCGTGGTAGGACAGGGGACCTACGAGCAGTACTTC.

The sample holds a few counts of this clonotype. The chain couples TRBV29-1 to TRBJ2-7; 7 positions match TRBD1. The germline V gene encodes CDR1 SQVTM and CDR2 ANQGSEA. CDR3 length equals 12 residues. The ends lost 4 bases at V and 6 bases at J; junction bases unmatched: 6. This CDR3 is CSVGQGSAEQYF. CDR3 DNA: TGCAGCGTTGGACAGGGTAGTGCCGAGCAGTACTTC.

In this sample, this clonotype turned up a few times. The rearrangement links TRBV7-3 to TRBJ2-7; D gene unclear. CDR3 length: 14 residues. Germline-derived CDR1 and CDR2 are SGHTA and FQGTGA. The V end was cut by 2 bases, the J end by 6 bases, with 14 bases between. In DNA, the CDR3 is TGTGCCAGCAGCTTAGGACCCAGTAGTCGCGAGCAGTACTTC. Translation: CASSLGPSSREQYF. Full variable domain (outside the CDR3, taken from reference TRBV7-3 and TRBJ2-7): GAGVSQTPSNKVTEKGKYVELRCDPISGHTALYWYRQSLGQGPEFLIYFQGTGAADDSGLPNDRFFAVRPEGSVSTLKIQRTERGDSAVYLCASSLGPSSREQYFGPGTRLTVT.

This clonotype was seen a few times. The chain carries TRBV29-1 and TRBJ1-1; no clear D. Germline V gene data show CDR1 as SQVTM and CDR2 as ANQGSEA. This CDR3 spans 15 amino acids. Trimming shortened V by 4 bases and J by 1 base, and 16 bases separated the two germline ends. CDR3 DNA sequence: TGCAGCGTTGTGTCCACGATAACCCAGAACACTGAAGCTTTCTTT. Its translation: CSVVSTITQNTEAFF.

The chain links TRBV29-1 to TRBJ2-7; 9 nucleotides line up with TRBD1. V dropped 2 bases and J dropped 13; count of bases not matched to a gene: 6. Per the germline V gene, CDR1 is SQVTM and CDR2 is ANQGSEA. The CDR3 sequence is 11 residues long. For the CDR3, the DNA is TGCAGCGTTGAAAACCGGGACAGGGTTTACTTC. Its protein is CSVENRDRVYF.

The rearrangement uses TRBV5-6 and TRBJ2-7, with 7 bases lining up with TRBD1. Germline CDR1 reads SGHDT; CDR2 reads YYEEEE. Trimming took 3 bases from V and 3 from J; bases not matched to a gene: 6. This CDR3 is built from 14 residues. The CDR3 coding sequence is TGTGCCAGCAGCTCCGGACAGGCCCACTACGAGCAGTACTTC. As protein: CASSSGQAHYEQYF.

This clonotype was counted a few times. The rearrangement uses TRBV29-1 and TRBJ1-5; TRBD1 is a possible D gene (6 bases). The ends were cut back, 3 bases at V and 7 bases at J, with 13 bases in the middle. The CDR3 extends over 13 amino acids. Germline V gene data show CDR1 as SQVTM and CDR2 as ANQGSEA. The CDR3 DNA reads TGCAGCGTTGAGTCGGGGGCGGGCCAGCCCCAGCATTTT. Residues: CSVESGAGQPQHF.

This clonotype was detected once. The chain recombines TRBV12-3 or TRBV12-4 with TRBJ2-5; 14 positions agree with TRBD2. V lost 5 bases to trimming and J lost 5 bases; unmatched junction nucleotides: 7. The CDR3 totals 16 residues. This CDR3 reads CASSTGLAGGGETQYF. The CDR3 DNA sequence: TGTGCCAGCAGTACAGGACTAGCGGGAGGTGGCGAGACCCAGTACTTC.

In DNA, the CDR3 is TGTGCCAGCAGCCCCGACCTCTCAGATACGCAGTATTTT. Protein sequence: CASSPDLSDTQYF. This chain links TRBV5-5 with TRBJ2-3; D call uncertain. Germline V gene sequence: CDR1 SGHKS, CDR2 YYEKEE (reference sequence). Trimming removed 4 bases from V and 4 bases from J, with 10 bases in between. CDR3 length equals 13 residues.

This clonotype was seen more than once but under ten times. The chain joins TRBV7-9 to TRBJ1-6, with D tentatively TRBD1 (5 bases). The CDR3 has 15 residues. The germline V gene encodes CDR1 SEHNR and CDR2 FQNEAQ (reference sequence). Deletions cut 1 base from V and 9 bases from J, with 13 bases between. In nucleotides, the CDR3 is TGTGCCAGCAGCTTAGGGACGGGGGGTCGTTCACCCCTCCACTTT. This sequence encodes CASSLGTGGRSPLHF.

This clonotype showed up just a few times. The chain recombines TRBV6-5 with TRBJ2-7; the match to TRBD1 covers 8 bases. The CDR3 runs to 15 residues. The ends lost 0 bases at V and 2 bases at J; junction bases unmatched: 3. CDR1 MNHEY and CDR2 SVGAGI come from the germline V gene. DNA of the CDR3: TGTGCCAGCAGTTACTCGGCAGGGGGCACCTACGAGCAGTACTTC. Its protein is CASSYSAGGTYEQYF.

In its sample, this clonotype was seen many times. V gene TRBV29-1 combines with J gene TRBJ2-1; 12 nucleotides align to TRBD2. Germline V lookup: CDR1 SQVTM, CDR2 ANQGSEA. The junction had 6 bases not matched to a gene; V was cut back by 3 bases and J by 0 bases. The CDR3 is made up of 17 amino acids. The CDR3 sequence: CSVEGLAGIRSYNEQFF. As DNA, the CDR3 is TGCAGCGTTGAGGGACTAGCGGGTATACGCTCCTACAATGAGCAGTTCTTC.